One sample yielded the 13 T cell receptor beta chains listed below, sequenced in a study of human T cells and chemical hapten exposure. MiXCR, applied by TCRdb to the RACE reads, yields one record per CDR3 protein. This table holds some 54,000 distinct CDR3 sequences, around 10% found once. The time point was: patch test 2, 6 weeks after DPC sensitization. Treatment reported: therapeutic diphenylcyclopropenone sensitization with weekly scalp DPC. The sequencing used whole blood, collected in connection with sensitization to the hapten diphenylcyclopropenone (DPC). Receptors originate from a woman aged 45-65 years with alopecia areata. Some clones in this sample may be carry-over from other donors' samples.

This chain uses TRBV2 with TRBJ2-4, with D uncertain. CDR1 SNHLY and CDR2 FYNNEI come from the germline V gene. V was clipped by 6 bases and J by 0 bases, with 9 bases between them. The CDR3 spans 14 residues. This CDR3 is CASRESLAKNIQYF. CDR3 DNA: TGTGCCAGCAGGGAAAGTCTAGCCAAAAACATTCAGTACTTC.

In its sample, this clonotype was seen a few times. The chain combines TRBV12-3 or TRBV12-4 with TRBJ2-2; 10 nucleotides agree with TRBD1. J was trimmed by 4 bases and V by 6 bases; bases with no gene match: 8. This CDR3 is 16 amino acids long. The CDR3 DNA is TGTGCCAGCAGCACTGGGACAGGGGTAGGCACCGGGGAGCTGTTTTTT. Protein: CASSTGTGVGTGELFF.

The V gene is TRBV5-1, the J gene TRBJ2-7; D perhaps matches TRBD1 (6 bases). Between the trimmed V and J ends, which lost 2 bases and 3 bases, there was a span of 15 bases. The CDR3 sequence is 15 residues long. Per the germline V gene, CDR1 is SGHRS and CDR2 is YFSETQ. The CDR3 here is CASSLNLGAIYEQYF. The CDR3 DNA reads TGCGCCAGCAGCTTAAATCTGGGGGCGATCTACGAGCAGTACTTC.

This clonotype has ten or more counts. V usage is TRBV6-5 and J usage is TRBJ2-7; D call uncertain. The CDR3 loop spans 12 amino acids. Between the trimmed V and J ends, which lost 0 bases and 7 bases, there was a span of 7 bases. The germline gives CDR1 MNHEY, CDR2 SVGAGI. This CDR3 is CASSYSRGEQYF. CDR3 DNA: TGTGCCAGCAGTTACTCCCGTGGGGAGCAGTACTTC.

This clonotype occurred many times. This rearrangement joins TRBV20-1 to TRBJ1-6, with D tentatively TRBD1 (6 bases). The CDR3 is 16 residues long. Trimming pared 0 bases from V and 12 bases from J, leaving 21 bases between. The germline V gene encodes CDR1 DFQATT and CDR2 SNEGSKA (reference sequence). The CDR3, as DNA: TGCAGTGCTAGAGACTACGCTAGGACAGTTAGGGGACCCCTCCACTTT. It translates to CSARDYARTVRGPLHF.

V gene TRBV7-9 combines with J gene TRBJ1-2; D not certain. Trimming took 3 bases from V and 7 from J, leaving 15 bases between them. Germline assignment: CDR1 SEHNR and CDR2 FQNEAQ (reference sequence). The CDR3 covers 14 residues. CDR3 loop: CASSLATLNGGYTF. In nucleotides, the CDR3 is TGTGCCAGCAGCTTGGCGACATTAAATGGTGGCTACACCTTC. Supplemented by reference TRBV7-9 and TRBJ1-2, the full variable domain reads DTGVSQNPRHKITKRGQNVTFRCDPISEHNRLYWYRQTLGQGPEFLTYFQNEAQLEKSRLLSDRFSAERPKGSFSTLEIQRTEQGDSAMYLCASSLATLNGGYTFGSGTRLTVV.

The chain employs TRBV5-4 and TRBJ2-6; 7 nucleotides align to TRBD1. Germline loops: CDR1 SGHNT, CDR2 YYREEE (reference sequence). CDR3 size: 17 residues. The trim removed 3 bases at V and 2 bases at J, leaving 8 bases unmatched. The CDR3 protein is CASSWGQLQPGANVLTF. CDR3 DNA: TGTGCCAGCAGCTGGGGACAGCTACAACCTGGGGCCAACGTCCTGACTTTC.

This rearrangement joins TRBV27 to TRBJ2-3, with 11 bases identical to TRBD2. V shed 8 bases, J shed 1 base, and the junction held 5 bases outside the gene matches. The germline CDR1 and CDR2 sequences are MNHEY and SMNVEV (reference sequence). The CDR3 runs to 15 residues. The CDR3 DNA follows: TGTGCCAGCTGCCTAGCGGGAGGACGCACAGATACGCAGTATTTT. This translates into CASCLAGGRTDTQYF.

This clonotype came up a few times. The chain is built from TRBV20-1 and TRBJ1-3; D remains ambiguous. The CDR3 loop spans 11 amino acids. Germline CDR1 DFQATT, CDR2 SNEGSKA (reference sequence). Trimming took off 6 bases at V and 5 bases at J, with 8 bases between the two ends. CDR3 protein: CSAGYRNTIYF. DNA for the CDR3: TGCAGTGCCGGTTACAGAAACACCATATATTTT.

This chain connects TRBV5-4 to TRBJ2-5, with TRBD1 matching 7 bases. J lost 2 bases, V lost 4 bases, and 2 bases had no gene match. The CDR3 totals 13 residues. From germline, CDR1 is SGHNT and CDR2 YYREEE (reference sequence). CDR3 bases: TGTGCCAGCAGCGGGGGACAGCAAGAGACCCAGTACTTC. Residues: CASSGGQQETQYF.

This clonotype was recorded many times. The chain links TRBV29-1 to TRBJ1-1, with D unresolved. V lost 6 bases to trimming and J lost 0 bases, with 8 bases between them. The CDR3 is made up of 12 amino acids. Germline V lookup: CDR1 SQVTM, CDR2 ANQGSEA. The CDR3 DNA follows: TGCAGCGTAGGAGACTTGAACACTGAAGCTTTCTTT. It translates to CSVGDLNTEAFF.

The sample holds a few counts of this clonotype. The rearrangement uses TRBV7-6 and TRBJ2-2, with D perhaps being TRBD1 or TRBD2 (5 bases each). The CDR3 has 15 amino acids. The germline CDR1 and CDR2 sequences are SGHVS and FNYEAQ. Between the trimmed V and J ends, which lost 1 base and 8 bases, there was a span of 14 bases. The CDR3 DNA follows: TGTGCCAGCAGCTTAGATACAGGCCGGGAAGGGGAGCTGTTTTTT. Translated: CASSLDTGREGELFF.

This clonotype was seen repeatedly, ten times or more. The rearrangement joins TRBV7-8 to TRBJ1-2; D is ambiguous. This CDR3 region has 13 residues. Trimming took off 1 base at V and 4 bases at J, with 7 bases between the two ends. CDR1 SGHVS and CDR2 FQNEAQ come from the germline V gene. This CDR3 is CASSLERSYGYTF. The CDR3 coding sequence is TGTGCCAGCAGCTTAGAAAGGAGCTATGGCTACACCTTC.